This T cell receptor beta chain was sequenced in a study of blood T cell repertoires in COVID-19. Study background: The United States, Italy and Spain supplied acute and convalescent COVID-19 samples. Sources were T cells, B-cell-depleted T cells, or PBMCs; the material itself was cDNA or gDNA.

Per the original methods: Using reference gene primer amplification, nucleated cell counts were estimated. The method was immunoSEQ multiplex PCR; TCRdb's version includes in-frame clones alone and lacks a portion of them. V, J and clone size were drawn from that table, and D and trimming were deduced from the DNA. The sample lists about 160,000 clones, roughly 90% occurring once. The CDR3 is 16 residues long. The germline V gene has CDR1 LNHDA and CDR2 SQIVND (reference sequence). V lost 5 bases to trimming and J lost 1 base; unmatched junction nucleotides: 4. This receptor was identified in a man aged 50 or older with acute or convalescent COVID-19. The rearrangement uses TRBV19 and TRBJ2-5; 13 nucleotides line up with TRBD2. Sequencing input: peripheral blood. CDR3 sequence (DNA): TGTGCCAGTAGTCAGAGACTAGCGGGGGGCCAAGAGACCCAGTACTTC. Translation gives CASSQRLAGGQETQYF.